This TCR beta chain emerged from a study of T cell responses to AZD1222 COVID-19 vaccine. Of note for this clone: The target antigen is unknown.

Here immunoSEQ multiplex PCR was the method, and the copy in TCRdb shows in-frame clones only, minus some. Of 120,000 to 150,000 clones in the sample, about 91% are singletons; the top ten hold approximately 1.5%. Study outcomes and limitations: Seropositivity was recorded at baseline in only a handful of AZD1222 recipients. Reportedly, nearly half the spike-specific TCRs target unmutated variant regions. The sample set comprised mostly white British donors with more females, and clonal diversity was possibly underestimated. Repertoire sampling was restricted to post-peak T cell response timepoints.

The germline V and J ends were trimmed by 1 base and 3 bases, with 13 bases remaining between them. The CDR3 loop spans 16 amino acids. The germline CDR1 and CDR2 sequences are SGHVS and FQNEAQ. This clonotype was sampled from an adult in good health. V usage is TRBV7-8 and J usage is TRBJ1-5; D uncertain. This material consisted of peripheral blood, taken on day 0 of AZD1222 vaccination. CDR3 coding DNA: TGTGCCAGCAGCTTAGGCACGTTTGGAATCAATCAGCCCCAGCATTTT. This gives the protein CASSLGTFGINQPQHF. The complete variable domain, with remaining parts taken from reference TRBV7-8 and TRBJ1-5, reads GAGVSQSPRYKVAKRGQDVALRCDPISGHVSLFWYQQALGQGPEFLTYFQNEAQLDKSGLPSDRFFAERPEGSVSTLKIQRTQQEDSAVYLCASSLGTFGINQPQHFGDGTRLSIL.